The 27 T cell receptor beta chains below were found in one sample sequenced in a study of cytomegalovirus exposure and HLA in healthy donors. The primer mix had 60 Vbeta and 13 Jbeta primers. Sequenced by immunoSEQ multiplex PCR; TCRdb stores in-frame clones only, minus some. The sample's table shows about 200,000 clones. Sequencing was performed on PBMCs. The receptors stem from a girl aged 2 to 9 in good health and CMV-seropositive.

The rearrangement uses TRBV11-2 and TRBJ2-3, with 12 bases identical to TRBD2. Germline V gives CDR1 SGHAT, CDR2 FQNNGV. This CDR3 has 15 amino acids. The J segment lost 3 bases and the V segment lost 4 bases, leaving 2 bases of the junction unmatched. The CDR3 nucleotides read TGTGCCAGCAGCTCCGGGACTAGCGGGACAGATACGCAGTATTTT. Translation: CASSSGTSGTDTQYF.

The chain's CDR3 is CATSPTSGSETQYF. Here the CDR3 DNA reads TGTGCCACCAGCCCGACTAGCGGGAGTGAGACCCAGTACTTC. The genes are TRBV6-5 and TRBJ2-5; 12 nucleotides line up with TRBD2. CDR1 is MNHEY and CDR2 is SVGAGI in the germline V gene. After removal of 10 bases from V and 5 bases from J, the junction contained 8 bases not matched to a gene. There are 14 residues in the CDR3.

The rearrangement links TRBV30 to TRBJ1-1, with 10 nucleotides matching TRBD1. There are 14 residues in the CDR3. With V trimmed by 0 bases and J by 6 bases, 4 bases remained unmatched. The germline gives CDR1 GTSNPN, CDR2 SVGIG (reference sequence). This chain's CDR3 is CAWSVRGQGAEAFF. For the CDR3, the DNA is TGTGCCTGGAGTGTACGAGGACAGGGGGCTGAAGCTTTCTTT.

The V call is TRBV28, the J call TRBJ1-4, with D perhaps matching TRBD1 (5 bases). Germline lookup yields CDR1 MDHEN and CDR2 SYDVKM. This CDR3 has 16 residues. V gave up 7 bases and J gave up 8 bases, with 23 bases separating them. CDR3: CASTTTVPQGIEKLFF. CDR3 nucleotide sequence: TGTGCCAGCACCACGACAGTCCCCCAGGGCATCGAAAAACTGTTTTTT. Variable domain in full (rest from reference TRBV28 and TRBJ1-4): DVKVTQSSRYLVKRTGEKVFLECVQDMDHENMFWYRQDPGLGLRLIYFSYDVKMKEKGDIPEGYSVSREKKERFSLILESASTNQTSMYLCASTTTVPQGIEKLFFGSGTQLSVL.

The rearrangement links TRBV19 to TRBJ2-7; 9 bases line up with TRBD2. Germline assignment: CDR1 LNHDA and CDR2 SQIVND (reference sequence). V gave up 1 base and J gave up 7 bases; unmatched junction bases: 8. This CDR3 region has 15 residues. The CDR3 DNA reads as TGTGCCAGTAGTATAGCGGCGGGAGGGCCGAATGAGCAGTACTTC. This translates into CASSIAAGGPNEQYF.

The chain couples TRBV5-4 to TRBJ2-4, with 9 bases that match TRBD1. Unmatched junction bases numbered 6, after V lost 3 bases and J lost 2 bases. The CDR3 length is 16 residues. Germline assignment: CDR1 SGHNT and CDR2 YYREEE (reference sequence). CDR3 sequence reads: CASSSGQGLTKNIQYF. The CDR3 DNA reads TGTGCCAGCAGCTCCGGACAGGGGTTGACCAAAAACATTCAGTACTTC.

The V and J genes are TRBV6-5 and TRBJ1-1; tentatively, D is TRBD1 (6 bases). CDR3 length: 15 amino acids. Trimming left V 1 base short and J 4 bases short, with 13 bases between. Looked up from germline, CDR1 is MNHEY and CDR2 is SVGAGI. CDR3 bases: TGTGCCAGCAGTTACTTAACAGGGAGAGGCACTGAAGCTTTCTTT. It codes for CASSYLTGRGTEAFF.

The chain is built from TRBV4-2 and TRBJ1-1; 7 nucleotides match TRBD1. Trimming at V came to 0 bases and at J to 7 bases, leaving 17 bases not matched to a gene. Germline V CDR1 and CDR2: LGHNA, YNFKEQ. The CDR3 extends over 18 amino acids. CDR3 region: CASSQEIGPGGETHEAFF. CDR3 DNA sequence: TGTGCCAGCAGCCAAGAAATAGGACCAGGGGGAGAGACTCATGAAGCTTTCTTT.

This rearrangement joins TRBV5-1 to TRBJ1-2, with D uncertain. CDR1 and CDR2 (germline): SGHRS, YFSETQ. The germline V and J ends were trimmed by 3 bases and 2 bases, with 8 bases remaining between them. The length of the CDR3 is 13 residues. The CDR3 bases are TGCGCCAGCAGCTCTAGTAGAAACTATGGCTACACCTTC. Translated: CASSSSRNYGYTF.

The rearrangement links TRBV27 to TRBJ2-2; D uncertain. Germline CDR1 is MNHEY and CDR2 is SMNVEV (reference sequence). The length of the CDR3 is 13 residues. Trimming stripped 3 bases from V and 7 bases from J, with 9 bases between. CDR3 residues: CASSFISGGELFF. CDR3 sequence (DNA): TGTGCCAGCAGTTTTATTTCGGGCGGGGAGCTGTTTTTT.

V gene TRBV28 combines with J gene TRBJ2-7; tentatively, D is TRBD1 (6 bases). The ends were cut back, 10 bases at V and 3 bases at J, with 16 bases in the middle. Germline V lookup: CDR1 MDHEN, CDR2 SYDVKM. The CDR3 sequence is 13 residues long. CDR3 in amino acids: CATGQNSLYEQYF. The DNA for the CDR3 is TGTGCCACCGGACAGAATTCGCTCTACGAGCAGTACTTC.

The rearrangement uses TRBV29-1 and TRBJ2-2; D uncertain. CDR1 is SQVTM, CDR2 ANQGSEA, per germline. Trimming cost V 3 bases and J 6 bases, with 8 bases left between them. The CDR3 extends over 12 amino acids. CDR3 amino acids: CSVEPGPGELFF. The CDR3 nucleotides are TGCAGCGTTGAGCCTGGGCCCGGGGAGCTGTTTTTT.

The chain joins TRBV2 to TRBJ2-7, with a tentative D call TRBD1 (6 bases). The V gene lost 6 bases and the J gene lost 1 base, with 10 bases spanning the gap. Germline loops: CDR1 SNHLY, CDR2 FYNNEI. The CDR3 consists of 13 residues. The CDR3 region has the DNA TGTGCCAGCAGGGAGGACAGATCCTACGAGCAGTACTTC. Translating gives CASREDRSYEQYF.

The chain recombines TRBV14 with TRBJ2-7; 7 bases fit TRBD2. The CDR3 extends over 14 amino acids. V was pared by 5 bases and J by 3 bases, with 7 bases of the junction left unmatched. The germline gives CDR1 SGHDN, CDR2 FVKESK. The CDR3 nucleotides are TGTGCCAGCAGCAGGGACTACTTAAGCTACGAGCAGTACTTC. This sequence encodes CASSRDYLSYEQYF.

V usage is TRBV4-1 and J usage is TRBJ2-3; possibly TRBD2 for D (5 bases). Germline V gives CDR1 MGHRA, CDR2 YSYEKL. The CDR3 contains 15 residues. The V end was cut by 0 bases, the J end by 3 bases, with 10 bases between. CDR3: CASSQEERRTDTQYF. CDR3 bases: TGCGCCAGCAGCCAAGAAGAAAGGAGGACAGATACGCAGTATTTT.

The chain recombines TRBV19 with TRBJ1-1, with D unresolved. Per the germline V gene, CDR1 is LNHDA and CDR2 is SQIVND (reference sequence). This CDR3 contains 13 residues. The V gene lost 5 bases and the J gene lost 6 bases, with 13 bases spanning the gap. The CDR3 DNA reads as TGTGCCAGTAGTCTCAGCGGCACCCCTGAAGCTTTCTTT. This gives the protein CASSLSGTPEAFF.

The rearrangement uses TRBV7-9 and TRBJ2-5; TRBD2 aligns across 11 bases. After removal of 1 base from V and 1 base from J, the junction contained 2 bases not matched to a gene. The CDR3 covers 16 residues. Germline values: CDR1 SEHNR, CDR2 FQNEAQ (reference sequence). The CDR3 sequence: CASSLGGTSGQETQYF. Written as DNA, the CDR3 is TGTGCCAGCAGCTTAGGCGGGACTAGCGGCCAAGAGACCCAGTACTTC.

This chain uses TRBV7-2 with TRBJ2-1; 13 nucleotides line up with TRBD2. The CDR3 has 14 residues. V gave up 4 bases and J gave up 9 bases; unmatched junction bases: 3. CDR1 and CDR2 from the germline V gene are SGHTA and FQGNSA. In DNA form, the CDR3 reads TGTGCCAGCAGCTCTCGACTAGCGGGAGGTGAGCAGTTCTTC. Amino acids: CASSSRLAGGEQFF.

This chain joins TRBV5-1 and TRBJ2-2, with 8 bases matching TRBD2. V trimming: 2 bases; J trimming: 5 bases; junction bases outside the gene matches: 5. The germline V gene has CDR1 SGHRS and CDR2 YFSETQ. The CDR3 has 15 residues. The CDR3 reads CASSLAGVRTGELFF. The DNA for the CDR3 is TGCGCCAGCAGCTTAGCGGGAGTAAGAACCGGGGAGCTGTTTTTT.

The chain recombines TRBV7-6 with TRBJ2-3, with D perhaps TRBD1 (5 bases). This CDR3 contains 16 residues. Germline V gives CDR1 SGHVS, CDR2 FNYEAQ. Deletions cut 0 bases from V and 4 bases from J, with 14 bases between. The CDR3 DNA reads as TGTGCCAGCAGCTTAGCAGGATTAGGGGCCTCAGATACGCAGTATTTT. As protein: CASSLAGLGASDTQYF.

V gene TRBV28 combines with J gene TRBJ1-5; maybe TRBD1 (5 bases). The CDR3 loop spans 14 amino acids. V lost 11 bases to trimming and J lost 3 bases, with 17 bases between them. Germline loops: CDR1 MDHEN, CDR2 SYDVKM. CDR3 in DNA: TGTGCCGGTCACCGGGCAGGGTCCAATCAGCCCCAGCATTTT. Encoded protein: CAGHRAGSNQPQHF. Filled out from reference TRBV28 and TRBJ1-5, the complete variable domain reads DVKVTQSSRYLVKRTGEKVFLECVQDMDHENMFWYRQDPGLGLRLIYFSYDVKMKEKGDIPEGYSVSREKKERFSLILESASTNQTSMYLCAGHRAGSNQPQHFGDGTRLSIL.

The chain combines TRBV21-1 with TRBJ2-7; TRBD1 was called by the table and not checked on the DNA. TRBV21-1 is shown as a pseudogene. The CDR3 sequence is 15 residues long. The CDR3 here is CASEERTGSTYEQYF. CDR3 coding DNA: TGTGCCAGCGAAGAAAGGACAGGGAGTACCTACGAGCAGTACTTC.

V and J are TRBV30 and TRBJ2-7; 14 nucleotides match TRBD2. With V trimmed by 0 bases and J by 1 base, 5 bases remained unmatched. The CDR3 covers 17 residues. Looked up from germline, CDR1 is GTSNPN and CDR2 is SVGIG (reference sequence). The CDR3 loop is CAWSVLRLAGGSYEQYF. DNA for the CDR3: TGTGCCTGGAGTGTACTTCGACTAGCGGGAGGGTCCTACGAGCAGTACTTC. Together with reference TRBV30 and TRBJ2-7, the CDR3 gives the full variable domain: SQTIHQWPATLVQPVGSPLSLECTVEGTSNPNLYWYRQAAGRGLQLLFYSVGIGQISSEVPQNLSASRPQDRQFILSSKKLLLSDSGFYLCAWSVLRLAGGSYEQYFGPGTRLTVT.

The rearrangement links TRBV2 to TRBJ2-5; 7 nucleotides align to TRBD2. CDR1 and CDR2 (germline): SNHLY, FYNNEI. V lost 4 bases to trimming and J lost 11 bases; unmatched junction nucleotides: 16. The CDR3 spans 15 residues. The CDR3 nucleotides are TGTGCCAGCAGTGGTTTAGGACTAGGAATAAGTGAGCAGTACTTC. Its protein is CASSGLGLGISEQYF. Complete variable domain (other parts from reference TRBV2 and TRBJ2-5): EPEVTQTPSHQVTQMGQEVILRCVPISNHLYFYWYRQILGQKVEFLVSFYNNEISEKSEIFDDQFSVERPDGSNFTLKIRSTKLEDSAMYFCASSGLGLGISEQYFGPGTRLLVL.

This chain joins TRBV19 and TRBJ2-3; 13 positions agree with TRBD2. This CDR3 region has 16 residues. In germline, CDR1 is LNHDA, CDR2 SQIVND (reference sequence). Losses at the gene ends were 5 bases for V and 2 bases for J; bases not matched to a gene: 4. The CDR3 nucleotides read TGTGCCAGTAGTCCCGGACTAGCGGGAGCCACAGATACGCAGTATTTT. Translating gives CASSPGLAGATDTQYF.

The chain couples TRBV5-1 to TRBJ2-5; TRBD1 agrees at 11 bases. There are 14 residues in the CDR3. With 6 bases clipped from V and 3 bases from J, the junction kept 4 bases outside the gene matches. Germline values: CDR1 SGHRS, CDR2 YFSETQ. DNA of the CDR3: TGCGCCAGCAACCCGGGACAGGGGGAAGAGACCCAGTACTTC. The encoded protein is CASNPGQGEETQYF.

This chain connects TRBV28 to TRBJ1-6; no clear D. Germline lookup yields CDR1 MDHEN and CDR2 SYDVKM. The V gene lost 5 bases and the J gene lost 0 bases, with 8 bases spanning the gap. This CDR3 region has 15 residues. CDR3 amino acids: CASSRGTSYNSPLHF. The CDR3 nucleotides are TGTGCCAGCAGTCGCGGAACCTCCTATAATTCACCCCTCCACTTT.